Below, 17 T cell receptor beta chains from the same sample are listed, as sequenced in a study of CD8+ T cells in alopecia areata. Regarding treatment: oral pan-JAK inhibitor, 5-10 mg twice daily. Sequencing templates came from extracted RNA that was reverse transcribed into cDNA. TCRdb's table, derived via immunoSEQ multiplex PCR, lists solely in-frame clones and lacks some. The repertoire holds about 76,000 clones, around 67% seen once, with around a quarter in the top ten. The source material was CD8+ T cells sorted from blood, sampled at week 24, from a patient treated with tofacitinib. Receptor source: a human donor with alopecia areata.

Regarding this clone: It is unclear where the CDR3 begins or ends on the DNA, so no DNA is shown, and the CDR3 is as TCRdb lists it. CDR3 region: CASRVGQGIYSNQPQHF. The chain joins TRBV12-2 to TRBJ1-5; the listed D gene, TRBD1, was not tested against the DNA. TRBV12-2 is assigned pseudogene status. Both ends counted, the CDR3 spans 17 residues.

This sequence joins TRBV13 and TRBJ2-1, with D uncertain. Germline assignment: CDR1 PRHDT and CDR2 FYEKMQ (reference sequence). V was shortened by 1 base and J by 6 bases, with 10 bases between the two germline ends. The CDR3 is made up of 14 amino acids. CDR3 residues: CASSLEGEVNEQFF. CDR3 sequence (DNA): TGTGCCAGCAGCTTAGAGGGCGAGGTCAATGAGCAGTTCTTC.

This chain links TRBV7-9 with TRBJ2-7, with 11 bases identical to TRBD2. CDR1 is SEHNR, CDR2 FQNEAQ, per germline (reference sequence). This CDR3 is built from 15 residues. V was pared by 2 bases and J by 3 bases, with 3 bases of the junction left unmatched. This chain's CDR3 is CASSLIGTSGYEQYF. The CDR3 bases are TGTGCCAGCAGCTTAATTGGGACTAGCGGCTACGAGCAGTACTTC.

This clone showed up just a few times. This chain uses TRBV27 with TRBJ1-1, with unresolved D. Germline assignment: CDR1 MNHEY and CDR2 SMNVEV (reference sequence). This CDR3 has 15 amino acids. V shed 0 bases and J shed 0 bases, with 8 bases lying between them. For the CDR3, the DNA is TGTGCCAGCAGTTTATCCCCAGGAGTGAACACTGAAGCTTTCTTT. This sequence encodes CASSLSPGVNTEAFF.

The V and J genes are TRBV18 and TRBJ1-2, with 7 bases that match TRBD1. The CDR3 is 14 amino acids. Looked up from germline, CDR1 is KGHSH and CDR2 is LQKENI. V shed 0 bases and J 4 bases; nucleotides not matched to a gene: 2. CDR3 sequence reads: CASSPPGQLYGYTF. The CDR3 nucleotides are TGTGCCAGCTCACCACCGGGACAGCTCTATGGCTACACCTTC.

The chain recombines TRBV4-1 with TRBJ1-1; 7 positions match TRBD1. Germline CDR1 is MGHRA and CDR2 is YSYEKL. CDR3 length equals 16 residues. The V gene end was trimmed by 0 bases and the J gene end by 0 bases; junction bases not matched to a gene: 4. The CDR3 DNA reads TGCGCCAGCAGCCAAGAACCAGGGACAGTGAACACTGAAGCTTTCTTT. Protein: CASSQEPGTVNTEAFF.

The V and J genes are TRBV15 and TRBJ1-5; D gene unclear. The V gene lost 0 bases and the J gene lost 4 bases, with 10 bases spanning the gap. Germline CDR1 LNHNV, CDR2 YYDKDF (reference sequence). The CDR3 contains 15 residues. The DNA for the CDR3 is TGTGCCACCAGCAGAGATGTAGAAGGTAATCAGCCCCAGCATTTT. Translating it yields CATSRDVEGNQPQHF.

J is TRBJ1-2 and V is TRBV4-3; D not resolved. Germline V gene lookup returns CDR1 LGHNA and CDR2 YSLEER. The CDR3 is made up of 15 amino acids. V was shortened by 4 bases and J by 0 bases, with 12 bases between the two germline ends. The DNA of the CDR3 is TGCGCCAGCAGCCTGGCGGGCACCTCTAACTATGGCTACACCTTC. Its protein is CASSLAGTSNYGYTF.

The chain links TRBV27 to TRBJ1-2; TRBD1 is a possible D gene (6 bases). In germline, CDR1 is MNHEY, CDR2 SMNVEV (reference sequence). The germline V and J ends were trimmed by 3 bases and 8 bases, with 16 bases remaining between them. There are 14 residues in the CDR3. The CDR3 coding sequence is TGTGCCAGCAGTTTCCGAGGACAGACCCAGGGCTACACCTTC. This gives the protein CASSFRGQTQGYTF.

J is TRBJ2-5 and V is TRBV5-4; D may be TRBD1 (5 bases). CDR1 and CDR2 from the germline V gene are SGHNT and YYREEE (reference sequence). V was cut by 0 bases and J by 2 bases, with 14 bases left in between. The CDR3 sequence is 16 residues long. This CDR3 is CASSLVTLGAQETQYF. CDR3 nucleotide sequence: TGTGCCAGCAGCTTGGTGACCTTAGGGGCTCAAGAGACCCAGTACTTC.

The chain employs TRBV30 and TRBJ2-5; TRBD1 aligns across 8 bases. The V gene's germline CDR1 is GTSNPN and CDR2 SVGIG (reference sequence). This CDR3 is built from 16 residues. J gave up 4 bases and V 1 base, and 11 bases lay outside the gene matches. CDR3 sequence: CAWSALILDRVETQYF. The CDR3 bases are TGTGCCTGGAGTGCCCTAATTTTGGACAGGGTAGAGACCCAGTACTTC.

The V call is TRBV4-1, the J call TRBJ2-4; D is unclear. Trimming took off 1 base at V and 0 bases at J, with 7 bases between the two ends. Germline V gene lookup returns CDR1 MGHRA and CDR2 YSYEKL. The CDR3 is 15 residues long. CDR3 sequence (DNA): TGCGCCAGCAGCCAAGTGCTGCTAGCCAAAAACATTCAGTACTTC. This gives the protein CASSQVLLAKNIQYF.

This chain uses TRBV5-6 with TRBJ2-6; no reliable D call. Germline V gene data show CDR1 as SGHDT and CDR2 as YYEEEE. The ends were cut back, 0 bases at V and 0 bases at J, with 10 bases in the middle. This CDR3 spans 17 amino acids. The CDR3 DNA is TGTGCCAGCAGCTTGGAGGCACAGCTCTCTGGGGCCAACGTCCTGACTTTC. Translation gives CASSLEAQLSGANVLTF.

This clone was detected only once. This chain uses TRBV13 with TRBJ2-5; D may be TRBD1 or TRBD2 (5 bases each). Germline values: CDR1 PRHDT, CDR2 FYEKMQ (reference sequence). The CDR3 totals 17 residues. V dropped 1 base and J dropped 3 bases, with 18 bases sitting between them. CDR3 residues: CASSLATFGGREETQYF. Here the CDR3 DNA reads TGTGCCAGCAGCTTAGCAACATTTGGGGGTCGGGAAGAGACCCAGTACTTC. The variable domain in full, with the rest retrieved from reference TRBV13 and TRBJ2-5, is AAGVIQSPRHLIKEKRETATLKCYPIPRHDTVYWYQQGPGQDPQFLISFYEKMQSDKGSIPDRFSAQQFSDYHSELNMSSLELGDSALYFCASSLATFGGREETQYFGPGTRLLVL.

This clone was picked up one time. This CDR3 reads CASSPGLSYEQYF. CDR3 nucleotides: TGTGCCAGTAGTCCAGGACTCTCCTACGAGCAGTACTTC. The genes are TRBV19 and TRBJ2-7; TRBD2 is a possible D gene (5 bases). V dropped 5 bases and J dropped 0 bases, with 8 bases sitting between them. The CDR3 extends over 13 amino acids. Germline CDR1 LNHDA, CDR2 SQIVND (reference sequence).

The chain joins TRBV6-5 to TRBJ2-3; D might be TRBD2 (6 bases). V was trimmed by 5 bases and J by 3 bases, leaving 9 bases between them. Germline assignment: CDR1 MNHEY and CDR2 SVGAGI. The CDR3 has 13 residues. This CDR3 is CASSVAATDTQYF. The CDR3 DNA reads TGTGCCAGCAGTGTAGCGGCTACAGATACGCAGTATTTT.

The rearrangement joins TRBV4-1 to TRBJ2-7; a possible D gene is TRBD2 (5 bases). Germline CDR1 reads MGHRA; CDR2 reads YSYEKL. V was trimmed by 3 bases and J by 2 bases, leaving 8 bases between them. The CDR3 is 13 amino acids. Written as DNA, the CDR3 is TGCGCCAGCAGCCAGAGCGGTGCCTACGAGCAGTACTTC. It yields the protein CASSQSGAYEQYF.